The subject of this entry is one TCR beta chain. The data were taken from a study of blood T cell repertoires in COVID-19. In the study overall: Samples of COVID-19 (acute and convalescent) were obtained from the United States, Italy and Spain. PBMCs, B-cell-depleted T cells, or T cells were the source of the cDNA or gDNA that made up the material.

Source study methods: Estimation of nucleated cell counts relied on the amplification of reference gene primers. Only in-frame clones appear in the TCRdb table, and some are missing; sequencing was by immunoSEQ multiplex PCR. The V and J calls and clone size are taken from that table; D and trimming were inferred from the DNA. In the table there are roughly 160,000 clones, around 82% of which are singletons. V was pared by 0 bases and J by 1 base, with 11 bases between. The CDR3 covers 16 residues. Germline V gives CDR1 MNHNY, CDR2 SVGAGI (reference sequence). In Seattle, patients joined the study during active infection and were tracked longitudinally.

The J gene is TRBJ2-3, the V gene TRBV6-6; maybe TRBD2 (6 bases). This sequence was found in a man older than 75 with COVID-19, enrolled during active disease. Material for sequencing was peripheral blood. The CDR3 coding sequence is TGTGCCAGCAGTTACTCGGAGGGTCGGGGCACAGATACGCAGTATTTT. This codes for CASSYSEGRGTDTQYF.